These 10 T cell receptor beta chains were all obtained from the same sample, sequenced in a study of blood T cell repertoires in COVID-19. Produced via immunoSEQ multiplex PCR; TCRdb's table is partial and in-frame only. The table includes 250,000 to 350,000 clones, about nine tenths detected once. Material for sequencing was peripheral blood. The source is a woman aged 25 to 39 with COVID-19, enrolled during active disease.

V usage is TRBV19 and J usage is TRBJ2-6; 7 positions agree with TRBD1. Per the germline V gene, CDR1 is LNHDA and CDR2 is SQIVND (reference sequence). J gave up 0 bases and V 6 bases, and 11 bases lay outside the gene matches. There are 18 residues in the CDR3. CDR3 residues: CASRMWDRINSGANVLTF. The CDR3, as DNA: TGTGCCAGTAGGATGTGGGACAGAATTAACTCTGGGGCCAACGTCCTGACTTTC. Combining the CDR3 with reference TRBV19 and TRBJ2-6 gives the whole variable domain DGGITQSPKYLFRKEGQNVTLSCEQNLNHDAMYWYRQDPGQGLRLIYYSQIVNDFQKGDIAEGYSVSREKKESFPLTVTSAQKNPTAFYLCASRMWDRINSGANVLTFGAGSRLTVL.

The rearrangement links TRBV29-1 to TRBJ1-6, with D possibly matching TRBD1 (5 bases). Trimming removed 5 bases at V and 10 bases at J, with 12 bases between. This CDR3 contains 12 residues. Germline-derived CDR1 and CDR2 are SQVTM and ANQGSEA. In DNA, the CDR3 is TGCAGCGTTTCGGAGGGGAGATCACCCCTCCACTTT. Translating it yields CSVSEGRSPLHF.

The chain uses TRBV18 and TRBJ1-2, with unresolved D. V was shortened by 3 bases and J by 4 bases, with 12 bases between the two germline ends. Per the germline V gene, CDR1 is KGHSH and CDR2 is LQKENI. This CDR3 has 14 residues. The CDR3: CASSPLKVSYGYTF. The CDR3 bases are TGTGCCAGCTCACCCCTGAAAGTCAGCTATGGCTACACCTTC.

CDR3 bases: TGTGCCAGCAGTGAATATCTAGATGAGCAGTTCTTC. Protein product: CASSEYLDEQFF. The gene calls are TRBV6-1 and TRBJ2-1; D is unresolved. V lost 2 bases and J 8 bases, leaving 7 bases between the germline ends. The CDR3 is made up of 12 amino acids. CDR1 and CDR2 from the germline V gene are MNHNS and SASEGT.

The CDR3 DNA is TGTGCCAGCCAGTCCGGGACAGGGATCTACGAGCAGTACTTC. It yields the protein CASQSGTGIYEQYF. The chain couples TRBV5-5 to TRBJ2-7, with 9 bases fitting TRBD1. This CDR3 is 14 amino acids long. CDR1 is SGHKS, CDR2 YYEKEE, per germline (reference sequence). V lost 7 bases to trimming and J lost 3 bases; unmatched junction nucleotides: 8. The full variable domain, with the rest looked up from reference TRBV5-5 and TRBJ2-7, is DAGVTQSPTHLIKTRGQQVTLRCSPISGHKSVSWYQQVLGQGPQFIFQYYEKEERGRGNFPDRFSARQFPNYSSELNVNALLLGDSALYLCASQSGTGIYEQYFGPGTRLTVT.

The rearrangement joins TRBV19 to TRBJ2-7; 9 bases fit TRBD1. Germline loops: CDR1 LNHDA, CDR2 SQIVND (reference sequence). This CDR3 has 14 residues. V dropped 6 bases and J dropped 7; count of bases not matched to a gene: 10. The CDR3 DNA sequence: TGTGCCAGTAGGATAACAGGGGGCGCGAAAGAGCAGTACTTC. Its protein product is CASRITGGAKEQYF.

The chain recombines TRBV2 with TRBJ1-3; D may be TRBD1 (6 bases). Looked up from germline, CDR1 is SNHLY and CDR2 is FYNNEI. CDR3 size: 13 residues. V was cut by 7 bases and J by 2 bases, with 9 bases left in between. The CDR3 DNA reads TGTGCCAGCAACTACAGGGCTGGAAACACCATATATTTT. The encoded protein is CASNYRAGNTIYF. Based on the CDR3 plus reference TRBV2 and TRBJ1-3, the full variable domain is EPEVTQTPSHQVTQMGQEVILRCVPISNHLYFYWYRQILGQKVEFLVSFYNNEISEKSEIFDDQFSVERPDGSNFTLKIRSTKLEDSAMYFCASNYRAGNTIYFGEGSWLTVV.

The gene calls are TRBV7-2 and TRBJ2-7; perhaps TRBD1 as D (6 bases). Per the germline V gene, CDR1 is SGHTA and CDR2 is FQGNSA. With 2 bases removed from V and 6 bases from J, the gap between germline ends came to 8 bases. This CDR3 is built from 12 residues. This chain's CDR3 is CASSLTGTEQYF. For the CDR3, the DNA is TGTGCCAGCAGCTTAACAGGGACCGAGCAGTACTTC.

CDR3 residues: CASSLGGTSGHTDTQYF. DNA of the CDR3: TGCGCCAGCAGCTTGGGCGGGACTAGCGGGCACACAGATACGCAGTATTTT. The chain has TRBV5-1 and TRBJ2-3; TRBD2 aligns across 12 bases. V was clipped by 0 bases and J by 2 bases; unmatched bases: 4. There are 17 residues in the CDR3. Germline V gives CDR1 SGHRS, CDR2 YFSETQ. The complete variable domain, with remaining parts taken from reference TRBV5-1 and TRBJ2-3, reads KAGVTQTPRYLIKTRGQQVTLSCSPISGHRSVSWYQQTPGQGLQFLFEYFSETQRNKGNFPGRFSGRQFSNSRSEMNVSTLELGDSALYLCASSLGGTSGHTDTQYFGPGTRLTVL.

The V gene is TRBV28, the J gene TRBJ1-4; possibly TRBD1 for D (5 bases). V was cut by 1 base and J by 8 bases, with 17 bases left in between. CDR1 and CDR2 (germline): MDHEN, SYDVKM. The CDR3 contains 16 residues. The CDR3 is CASSLSYRTKGEKLFF. Written as DNA, the CDR3 is TGTGCCAGCAGTTTATCCTACAGGACGAAAGGAGAAAAACTGTTTTTT.